A selection of T cell receptor beta chains follows, all from one sample in a study of cytotoxic CD8 clonotypes in ibrutinib-treated CLL. Clones were sequenced by immunoSEQ multiplex PCR, and TCRdb holds only the in-frame ones, with some missing. The repertoire holds some 300,000 clones, with 70% to 80% as singletons. This specimen was PBMCs, taken before ibrutinib treatment. The receptors come from a human donor with chronic lymphocytic leukemia. Both conserved end residues are part of each CDR3. A D gene is named only where the DNA matches it firmly. Expanded clones get a size class; other rows say once, few or many, or leave the size out.

v_gene	j_gene	d_gene	abundance	CDR3aa	CDR3nt
TRBV6-5	TRBJ2-1	TRBD2	-	CASSYQGLAGGEQFF	TGTGCCAGCAGTTACCAGGGACTAGCGGGAGGTGAGCAGTTCTTC
TRBV5-1	TRBJ2-1	-	-	CASSFAGVYNEQFF	TGCGCCAGCAGCTTCGCGGGCGTCTACAATGAGCAGTTCTTC
TRBV2	TRBJ2-7	-	once	CASFGGEQYF	TGTGCCAGCTTTGGGGGCGAGCAGTACTTC
TRBV29-1	TRBJ1-2	-	once	CSVPRPPNYGYTF	TGCAGCGTCCCCCGACCGCCTAACTATGGCTACACCTTC
TRBV27	TRBJ2-7	-	-	CASRLSGSYEQYF	TGTGCCAGCAGACTTTCGGGATCCTACGAGCAGTACTTC
TRBV4-1	TRBJ1-5	-	few	CASSQGAMSNQPQHF	TGCGCCAGCAGCCAGGGGGCGATGAGCAATCAGCCCCAGCATTTT
TRBV30	TRBJ2-4	TRBD2	-	CAWNAGGRVQYF	TGTGCCTGGAATGCGGGAGGGAGGGTTCAGTACTTC
TRBV4-3	TRBJ1-4	TRBD1	-	CASSPRQGDNEKLFF	TGCGCCAGCAGCCCTAGACAGGGAGATAATGAAAAACTGTTTTTT
TRBV6-4	TRBJ2-1	-	-	CASSPSPGLTYNEQFF	TGTGCCAGCAGTCCCTCTCCGGGACTTACCTACAATGAGCAGTTCTTC
TRBV5-1	TRBJ2-5	TRBD2	-	CASSLVAGVEETQYF	TGCGCCAGCAGCTTGGTAGCGGGGGTAGAAGAGACCCAGTACTTC
TRBV6-1	TRBJ2-5	-	-	CASSDVTGYRETQYF	TGTGCCAGCAGTGATGTGACAGGCTATCGAGAGACCCAGTACTTC
TRBV6-1	TRBJ2-7	TRBD2	-	CASSEGSGTSGSYEQYF	TGTGCCAGCAGTGAAGGCTCGGGTACTAGCGGGAGTTACGAGCAGTACTTC
TRBV10-3	TRBJ1-4	-	-	CAISESTGINEKLFF	TGTGCCATCAGTGAGTCGACAGGAATTAATGAAAAACTGTTTTTT
TRBV11-3	TRBJ1-2	-	-	CASGVGTDYGYTF	TGTGCCAGCGGGGTAGGGACGGACTATGGCTACACCTTC
TRBV20-1	TRBJ2-7	-	-	CSARGAVEQYF	TGCAGTGCTAGAGGAGCAGTCGAGCAGTACTTC
TRBV7-2	TRBJ2-5	-	-	CASSLVGRAAHQETQYF	TGTGCCAGCAGCTTAGTAGGTCGAGCAGCCCACCAAGAGACCCAGTACTTC
TRBV30	TRBJ2-7	-	-	CAWSEESEQYF	TGTGCCTGGAGTGAGGAGAGCGAGCAGTACTTC
TRBV7-9	TRBJ2-5	TRBD2	-	CASSFRTSGWQETQYF	TGTGCCAGCAGCTTTAGGACTAGCGGGTGGCAAGAGACCCAGTACTTC
TRBV4-1	TRBJ2-2	TRBD1	-	CASSQVRGRLIGELFF	TGCGCCAGCAGCCAAGTCAGGGGGCGATTGATCGGGGAGCTGTTTTTT
TRBV28	TRBJ1-2	-	-	CASSLWSDTDSTF	TGTGCCAGCAGTTTATGGAGCGACACCGACAGTACCTTC
TRBV2	TRBJ2-7	TRBD1	-	CASSVSTGVGFEQYF	TGTGCCAGCAGCGTATCGACAGGGGTTGGTTTCGAGCAGTACTTC
TRBV2	TRBJ2-7	-	-	CASSEEVSYEQYF	TGTGCCAGCAGTGAGGAAGTATCCTACGAGCAGTACTTC
TRBV15	TRBJ1-1	TRBD1	-	CATSTRQGYYTEAFF	TGTGCCACCAGCACGAGACAGGGTTATTACACTGAAGCTTTCTTT
TRBV5-6	TRBJ1-4	-	-	CASSLWNEKLFF	TGTGCCAGCAGCTTGTGGAATGAAAAACTGTTTTTT
TRBV19	TRBJ1-3	-	once	CASGIAGNTIYF	TGTGCCAGTGGGATTGCTGGAAACACCATATATTTT
TRBV11-2	TRBJ2-3	-	-	CASSLVGTLSTDTQYF	TGTGCCAGCAGCTTAGTAGGGACACTAAGCACAGATACGCAGTATTTT
TRBV19	TRBJ2-3	TRBD2	few	CASSARTSGRFDTQYF	TGTGCCAGTAGTGCCCGGACTAGCGGGAGATTTGATACGCAGTATTTT
TRBV27	TRBJ1-5	-	-	CASSPRILNQPQHF	TGTGCCAGCAGTCCACGAATTCTCAATCAGCCCCAGCATTTT
TRBV27	TRBJ2-6	-	few	CASRSSGANVLTF	TGTGCCAGCAGAAGCTCTGGGGCCAACGTCCTGACTTTC
TRBV29-1	TRBJ1-1	-	-	CSVEASDGTEAFF	TGCAGCGTTGAAGCCTCAGACGGCACTGAAGCTTTCTTT
TRBV20-1	TRBJ2-7	-	-	CSVDFAYEQYF	TGCAGTGTCGACTTTGCCTACGAGCAGTACTTC
TRBV9	TRBJ1-1	-	-	CASSPRMDTEAFF	TGTGCCAGCAGCCCCCGGATGGACACTGAAGCTTTCTTT
TRBV9	TRBJ2-3	-	-	CASSEQSGFGTDTQYF	TGTGCCAGCAGCGAACAATCAGGGTTTGGCACAGATACGCAGTATTTT